This TCR beta chain was identified during a study of human T cells and chemical hapten exposure. Study background: Alopecia areata, totalis or universalis affected patients, mainly female. Small volume differences among pooled libraries mainly caused per-sample TCR yield variation.

The length of the CDR3 is 16 residues. Trimming removed 5 bases at V and 1 base at J, with 15 bases between. Looked up from germline, CDR1 is KGHSH and CDR2 is LQKENI. Regarding time point: patch test 1, 2 weeks after DPC sensitization. Sample treatment: therapeutic diphenylcyclopropenone sensitization with weekly scalp DPC. The sample holds a few counts of this clonotype. During construction of the library, unique molecular identifiers were attached to individual cDNA molecules for quantitative, reproducible TCR counting. TCRdb used MiXCR to reprocess the RACE reads, holding one entry per CDR3 protein. The table lists some 49,000 distinct CDR3 sequences, about 10% of them singletons.

The chain links TRBV18 to TRBJ2-1, with D maybe TRBD1 (6 bases). Here the sequenced sample was whole blood, taken in connection with sensitization to the hapten diphenylcyclopropenone (DPC). The receptor was derived from a woman aged 45-60 years with alopecia areata. Some clones in this sample may be carry-over from other donors' samples. The CDR3 sequence is CASSTMSGVSYNEQFF. The CDR3 nucleotides read TGTGCCAGCTCAACTATGTCAGGGGTGTCCTACAATGAGCAGTTCTTC.